One sample yielded the 22 T cell receptor beta chains listed below, sequenced in a study of T cell responses to AZD1222 COVID-19 vaccine. Assay: immunoSEQ multiplex PCR; the TCRdb copy retains only in-frame clones and omits some. The sample includes 100,000 or so clones, roughly 84% seen only once; the top ten take roughly 6%. The starting material was peripheral blood, obtained 28 days after the second AZD1222 dose. These receptors were obtained from an adult who received the AZD1222 COVID-19 vaccine.

The chain carries TRBV10-2 and TRBJ2-5; D not resolved. V dropped 5 bases and J dropped 1 base, with 8 bases sitting between them. This CDR3 has 13 amino acids. Germline V CDR1 and CDR2: WSHSY, SAAADI. CDR3 in amino acids: CASSLGSQETQYF. CDR3 DNA sequence: TGCGCCAGCAGTCTGGGCTCCCAAGAGACCCAGTACTTC.

The rearrangement links TRBV7-8 to TRBJ2-3, with 10 positions matching TRBD2. The J segment lost 3 bases and the V segment lost 1 base, leaving 4 bases of the junction unmatched. The V gene's germline CDR1 is SGHVS and CDR2 FQNEAQ. This CDR3 contains 16 residues. The CDR3 DNA is TGTGCCAGCAGCTTAGAGCGGGGGGGCGGGACAGATACGCAGTATTTT. This translates into CASSLERGGGTDTQYF.

This clone was observed a few times. The V call is TRBV5-1, the J call TRBJ2-7; 8 nucleotides agree with TRBD2. Trimming cost V 0 bases and J 3 bases; bases outside gene matches: 5. The germline V gene encodes CDR1 SGHRS and CDR2 YFSETQ. The CDR3 sequence is 15 residues long. CDR3 in amino acids: CASSLARGASYEQYF. The CDR3 nucleotides read TGCGCCAGCAGCTTGGCGCGGGGGGCCAGCTACGAGCAGTACTTC. The full variable domain, with the rest looked up from reference TRBV5-1 and TRBJ2-7, is KAGVTQTPRYLIKTRGQQVTLSCSPISGHRSVSWYQQTPGQGLQFLFEYFSETQRNKGNFPGRFSGRQFSNSRSEMNVSTLELGDSALYLCASSLARGASYEQYFGPGTRLTVT.

This clone was seen once. This sequence joins TRBV6-5 and TRBJ2-5, with D possibly matching TRBD2 (5 bases). This CDR3 is 13 amino acids long. V was trimmed by 2 bases and J by 4 bases, leaving 8 bases between them. Germline-derived CDR1 and CDR2 are MNHEY and SVGAGI. The CDR3 here is CASSYPGRETQYF. The CDR3 DNA sequence: TGTGCCAGCAGTTACCCTGGGAGAGAGACCCAGTACTTC.

The rearrangement uses TRBV28 and TRBJ2-7, with TRBD2 as a possible D gene (7 bases). The length of the CDR3 is 12 residues. Trimming left V 6 bases short and J 5 bases short, with 11 bases between. Germline CDR1 and CDR2: MDHEN and SYDVKM. The CDR3 bases are TGTGCCAGCAGAGGGGGGGTCCACGAGCAGTACTTC. It encodes CASRGGVHEQYF.

A word on this clone: One end of the junction fails to match germline, which may point to a read error. The V and J genes are TRBV5-6 and TRBJ1-5; the D gene is possibly TRBD1 (5 bases). This CDR3 region has 15 residues. Per germline, CDR1 SGHDT and CDR2 YYEEEE. CDR3 protein: CVSSLGEHSNQPQHF. The CDR3 DNA follows: TGTGTCAGCAGCTTGGGGGAGCATAGCAATCAGCCCCAGCATTTT.

The CDR3 nucleotides read TGTGCCAGCAGCTTAGGGACAGGAACTTTGAGCTCCTACGAGCAGTACTTC. This encodes CASSLGTGTLSSYEQYF. The V gene is TRBV11-2, the J gene TRBJ2-7, with 7 bases aligning to TRBD1. CDR3 length: 17 residues. Germline-derived CDR1 and CDR2 are SGHAT and FQNNGV. With V trimmed by 1 base and J by 0 bases, 9 bases remained unmatched.

As DNA, the CDR3 is TGTGCCAGCAGCTTAGAGGGGACAGGTCCCTACGAGCAGTACTTC. Protein sequence: CASSLEGTGPYEQYF. The J gene is TRBJ2-7, the V gene TRBV11-3; TRBD1 matches 8 bases. The CDR3 is made up of 15 amino acids. CDR1 SGHNT and CDR2 YENEEA come from the germline V gene. V shed 0 bases and J 2 bases; nucleotides not matched to a gene: 3.

This rearrangement joins TRBV5-1 to TRBJ1-1; 9 positions agree with TRBD1. The trim removed 3 bases at V and 4 bases at J, leaving 4 bases unmatched. Germline V lookup: CDR1 SGHRS, CDR2 YFSETQ. The CDR3 contains 14 residues. In DNA, the CDR3 is TGCGCCAGCAGCTACACAGGGGGCGGCACTGAAGCTTTCTTT. Its translation is CASSYTGGGTEAFF.

CDR3 nucleotides: TGTGCCAGCACCCGGACAGCGAACACTGAAGCTTTCTTT. Protein product: CASTRTANTEAFF. The chain employs TRBV7-3 and TRBJ1-1, with a weak D call TRBD1 (6 bases). Looked up from germline, CDR1 is SGHTA and CDR2 is FQGTGA. CDR3 length: 13 residues. The germline V and J ends were trimmed by 7 bases and 1 base, with 10 bases remaining between them.

The chain has TRBV28 and TRBJ2-6; 9 nucleotides line up with TRBD1. Unmatched junction bases numbered 7, after V lost 0 bases and J lost 1 base. Germline values: CDR1 MDHEN, CDR2 SYDVKM. The CDR3 totals 19 residues. CDR3 sequence (DNA): TGTGCCAGCAGTTTATGGCCGGGACAGGGTCCTTCTGGGGCCAACGTCCTGACTTTC. Its protein product is CASSLWPGQGPSGANVLTF.

This clone was observed a single time. The genes are TRBV7-2 and TRBJ1-1; D unresolved. CDR1 and CDR2 (germline): SGHTA, FQGNSA. V lost 5 bases and J 1 base, leaving 14 bases between the germline ends. The CDR3 consists of 15 residues. CDR3 coding DNA: TGTGCCAGCAGCCCGGGTCTGGTTAAGAACACTGAAGCTTTCTTT. It encodes CASSPGLVKNTEAFF.

The chain is built from TRBV27 and TRBJ1-6, with TRBD1 as a possible D gene (5 bases). Per the germline V gene, CDR1 is MNHEY and CDR2 is SMNVEV (reference sequence). Trimming pared 7 bases from V and 10 bases from J, leaving 14 bases between. The CDR3 sequence is 13 residues long. The DNA for the CDR3 is TGTGCCAGCATCAGGACATTGAGGTCACCCCTCCACTTT. Translation gives CASIRTLRSPLHF.

The CDR3 sequence: CASSLGVGGPYF. The DNA for the CDR3 is TGTGCCAGCAGTTTGGGGGTAGGGGGACCGTACTTC. This sequence joins TRBV12-3 or TRBV12-4 and TRBJ2-5, with TRBD1 as a possible D gene (6 bases). V lost 3 bases to trimming and J lost 13 bases, with 15 bases between them. The CDR3 has 12 residues.

J is TRBJ1-1 and V is TRBV5-1, with D perhaps TRBD1 (6 bases). V lost 6 bases, J lost 1 base, and 10 bases lay in between. CDR1 SGHRS and CDR2 YFSETQ come from the germline V gene. This CDR3 has 13 residues. In nucleotides, the CDR3 is TGCGCCAGCAACCGGGACACGAACACTGAAGCTTTCTTT. Encoded protein: CASNRDTNTEAFF.

The chain uses TRBV5-5 and TRBJ2-7; D gene ambiguous. V gave up 0 bases and J gave up 2 bases, with 6 bases separating them. Per germline, CDR1 SGHKS and CDR2 YYEKEE (reference sequence). This CDR3 has 13 amino acids. The CDR3 bases are TGTGCCAGCAGCTTGGCTGTTACCTACGAGCAGTACTTC. Its translation is CASSLAVTYEQYF.

The chain employs TRBV5-1 and TRBJ2-3, with no clear D. V lost 0 bases to trimming and J lost 2 bases, with 10 bases between them. CDR1 SGHRS and CDR2 YFSETQ come from the germline V gene. CDR3 length equals 15 residues. The CDR3 sequence is CASSLGGYDTDTQYF. CDR3 in DNA: TGCGCCAGCAGCTTGGGAGGCTATGACACAGATACGCAGTATTTT.

The chain uses TRBV28 and TRBJ1-6, with 7 bases lining up with TRBD1. Germline CDR1 is MDHEN and CDR2 is SYDVKM. The CDR3 runs 12 residues. With V trimmed by 6 bases and J by 12 bases, 5 bases remained unmatched. The CDR3 nucleotides are TGTGCCAGCAGAATACAGGGGCGACCCCTCCACTTT. Its translation: CASRIQGRPLHF. Supplemented by reference TRBV28 and TRBJ1-6, the full variable domain reads DVKVTQSSRYLVKRTGEKVFLECVQDMDHENMFWYRQDPGLGLRLIYFSYDVKMKEKGDIPEGYSVSREKKERFSLILESASTNQTSMYLCASRIQGRPLHFGNGTRLTVT.

For this clone: A read error may account for a junction end that differs from germline. The gene calls are TRBV20-1 and TRBJ2-7, with 7 nucleotides matching TRBD1. CDR3 length equals 11 residues. Germline CDR1 reads DFQATT; CDR2 reads SNEGSKA (reference sequence). CDR3 sequence: CSATDRVSGAF. The CDR3 DNA follows: TGCAGTGCAACCGACAGGGTTAGTGGGGCCTTC.

This clone was recorded only once. A junction boundary mismatches the germline segment, possibly from a read error. The V gene is TRBV7-7, the J gene TRBJ2-6, with 7 nucleotides matching TRBD1. The V gene's germline CDR1 is SSHAT and CDR2 FNYEAQ (reference sequence). There are 19 residues in the CDR3. This chain's CDR3 is CASSRSEQGVVSGANVLTF. The DNA for the CDR3 is TGTGCTAGCAGCCGTAGCGAGCAGGGGGTAGTCTCTGGGGCCAACGTCCTGACTTTC.

This chain uses TRBV7-9 with TRBJ1-3; 11 bases match TRBD1. Germline CDR1 reads SEHNR; CDR2 reads FQNEAQ (reference sequence). Germline trimming cut 5 bases from V and 3 bases from J; bases unmatched to any gene: 6. The CDR3 covers 16 residues. Here the CDR3 reads CASSTGQGAYGNTIYF. In DNA, the CDR3 is TGTGCCAGCAGCACCGGACAGGGGGCTTATGGAAACACCATATATTTT.

The chain recombines TRBV7-9 with TRBJ1-2, with a weak D call TRBD1 (5 bases). Trimming cost V 5 bases and J 7 bases, with 14 bases left between them. Germline CDR1 SEHNR, CDR2 FQNEAQ (reference sequence). CDR3 length equals 13 residues. The CDR3 sequence: CASSPGLAGGYTF. The CDR3 DNA follows: TGTGCCAGCAGCCCGGGACTTGCTGGTGGCTACACCTTC. Variable domain in full (rest from reference TRBV7-9 and TRBJ1-2): DTGVSQNPRHKITKRGQNVTFRCDPISEHNRLYWYRQTLGQGPEFLTYFQNEAQLEKSRLLSDRFSAERPKGSFSTLEIQRTEQGDSAMYLCASSPGLAGGYTFGSGTRLTVV.